The 12 T cell receptor beta chains below were found in one sample sequenced in a study of cytomegalovirus exposure and HLA in healthy donors. The PCR had 60 Vbeta and 13 Jbeta primers. Sequencing was performed with immunoSEQ multiplex PCR; in TCRdb, only in-frame clones are kept and a portion is missing. The repertoire holds 160,000 or so clones, with 80% to 85% as singletons. The sample taken for sequencing was PBMCs. These receptors were obtained from a man aged 25-45 years in good health and CMV-seronegative.

This sequence joins TRBV4-1 and TRBJ2-5; the D is unclear. CDR1 is MGHRA, CDR2 YSYEKL, per germline. This CDR3 has 15 residues. V was shortened by 2 bases and J by 1 base, with 11 bases between the two germline ends. CDR3 sequence reads: CASSQLGTPQETQYF. In nucleotides, the CDR3 is TGCGCCAGCAGCCAACTAGGTACACCCCAAGAGACCCAGTACTTC.

The genes are TRBV19 and TRBJ2-5; TRBD1 matches at 7 bases. TRBJ2-7 explains the end of the DNA better; the J call may be wrong. Germline V lookup: CDR1 LNHDA, CDR2 SQIVND (reference sequence). The CDR3 has 14 amino acids. The CDR3 here is CASSTRTGTYEQYF. The CDR3, as DNA: TGTGCCAGTAGTACCCGGACAGGAACCTACGAGCAGTACTTC.

This clone was seen just once. This chain joins TRBV7-6 and TRBJ1-1, with D maybe TRBD1 (5 bases). The CDR3 consists of 13 residues. Trimming took 6 bases from V and 1 from J, leaving 9 bases between them. Germline lookup yields CDR1 SGHVS and CDR2 FNYEAQ. CDR3 region: CASSSTGNTEAFF. DNA of the CDR3: TGTGCCAGCAGTTCTACAGGGAACACTGAAGCTTTCTTT.

The V call is TRBV29-1, the J call TRBJ2-5; D is perhaps TRBD2 (6 bases). The last part of the DNA fits TRBJ2-7 better; the J call may be wrong. CDR3 length: 14 amino acids. Germline V lookup: CDR1 SQVTM, CDR2 ANQGSEA. The CDR3 bases are TGCAGCGTTGGCGGGACTTTCAGGTCATACGAGCAGTACTTC. Residues: CSVGGTFRSYEQYF.

This clone has only a few counts. The chain is built from TRBV7-9 and TRBJ2-1; 13 bases are a match to TRBD2. This CDR3 contains 15 residues. Germline V gives CDR1 SEHNR, CDR2 FQNEAQ (reference sequence). V dropped 8 bases and J dropped 8; count of bases not matched to a gene: 9. CDR3 amino acids: CASDETSGGIDEQFF. Written as DNA, the CDR3 is TGTGCCAGCGATGAGACTAGCGGGGGGATCGATGAGCAGTTCTTC.

The rearrangement links TRBV18 to TRBJ1-1, with 9 bases that match TRBD1. With V trimmed by 3 bases and J by 0 bases, 8 bases remained unmatched. Germline V lookup: CDR1 KGHSH, CDR2 LQKENI. The CDR3 has 17 residues. CDR3 in DNA: TGTGCCAGCTCACCTGGATGGACAGGGGAGATGAACACTGAAGCTTTCTTT. Amino acid sequence: CASSPGWTGEMNTEAFF.

This chain links TRBV7-6 with TRBJ2-3; TRBD2 agrees at 9 bases. The CDR3 is made up of 18 amino acids. Per germline, CDR1 SGHVS and CDR2 FNYEAQ. V shed 2 bases and J 4 bases; nucleotides not matched to a gene: 13. DNA for the CDR3: TGTGCCAGCAGCTTATGGGCTAGCGGGACAATGAGCTCAGATACGCAGTATTTT. As protein: CASSLWASGTMSSDTQYF. The complete variable domain, with remaining parts taken from reference TRBV7-6 and TRBJ2-3, reads GAGVSQSPRYKVTKRGQDVALRCDPISGHVSLYWYRQALGQGPEFLTYFNYEAQQDKSGLPNDRFSAERPEGSISTLTIQRTEQRDSAMYRCASSLWASGTMSSDTQYFGPGTRLTVL.

The genes are TRBV9 and TRBJ1-1, with 8 bases fitting TRBD1. CDR3 length: 14 residues. V shed 3 bases, J shed 2 bases, and the junction held 3 bases outside the gene matches. The germline V gene has CDR1 SGDLS and CDR2 YYNGEE. The CDR3, as DNA: TGTGCCAGCAGCGGGACAGGGTTCAACACTGAAGCTTTCTTT. It encodes CASSGTGFNTEAFF.

The chain combines TRBV5-1 with TRBJ1-4, with 10 bases matching TRBD1. V shed 0 bases and J 8 bases; nucleotides not matched to a gene: 4. CDR3 length: 15 amino acids. In germline, CDR1 is SGHRS, CDR2 YFSETQ. CDR3 loop: CASSLADRGREKLFF. CDR3 DNA: TGCGCCAGCAGCTTGGCCGACAGGGGGCGAGAAAAACTGTTTTTT.

This chain links TRBV19 with TRBJ2-3, with no clear D. The CDR3 loop spans 15 amino acids. Germline V gene lookup returns CDR1 LNHDA and CDR2 SQIVND (reference sequence). The germline V and J ends were trimmed by 5 bases and 2 bases, with 14 bases remaining between them. Here the CDR3 DNA reads TGTGCCAGTAGTCTAAGAGGCTCCTCCACAGATACGCAGTATTTT. It translates to CASSLRGSSTDTQYF.

The chain carries TRBV2 and TRBJ2-2, with 7 bases aligning to TRBD2. CDR1 and CDR2 from the germline V gene are SNHLY and FYNNEI. The CDR3 covers 14 residues. Trimming cost V 6 bases and J 4 bases; bases outside gene matches: 5. CDR3 coding DNA: TGTGCCAGCAGGAGGGACTACCCCACCGGGGAGCTGTTTTTT. It codes for CASRRDYPTGELFF.

Details on this clone: Other DNA sequences in the sample encode the same CDR3. In DNA, the CDR3 is TGCGCCAGCAGCTTGGGGCAGGGGGCTAATGAGCAGTTCTTC. Its protein product is CASSLGQGANEQFF. This chain links TRBV5-1 with TRBJ2-1, with 8 bases lining up with TRBD1. Trimming removed 0 bases from V and 7 bases from J; junction bases left unmatched: 3. CDR3 size: 14 residues. Germline V lookup: CDR1 SGHRS, CDR2 YFSETQ.